This T cell receptor beta chain was observed in a study of control samples from healthy donors and cancer patients. CDR3 length equals 12 residues. Trimming cost V 2 bases and J 6 bases, with 8 bases left between them. Looked up from germline, CDR1 is MDHEN and CDR2 is SYDVKM. The table came from immunoSEQ multiplex PCR; TCRdb's copy has only in-frame clones and leaves some out. The sample holds over 100,000 clones; roughly 90% are singletons and the top ten take roughly 3.2%. The sequenced sample consisted of blood. The clonotype was recovered from a man aged 50-59 years in good health. The chain has TRBV28 and TRBJ2-7; D is ambiguous. The CDR3 is CASSLGLGEQYF. The DNA of the CDR3 is TGTGCCAGCAGTTTAGGGCTGGGCGAGCAGTACTTC. The complete variable domain, with remaining parts taken from reference TRBV28 and TRBJ2-7, reads DVKVTQSSRYLVKRTGEKVFLECVQDMDHENMFWYRQDPGLGLRLIYFSYDVKMKEKGDIPEGYSVSREKKERFSLILESASTNQTSMYLCASSLGLGEQYFGPGTRLTVT.